Included here is one T cell receptor beta chain sequence, with context. Its antigen remains unknown. The data stem from a study of brain T cells in children with intractable seizures. Study-level results: Only CDR3 sequence similarity suggested viral specificity, without known HCMV serostatus.

Here immunoSEQ multiplex PCR was the method, and the copy in TCRdb shows in-frame clones only, minus some. The sample has under 150,000 clones, approximately 94% seen once. Sequencing was limited to surgery cases with top T cell transcript signatures in brain tissue. Before surgery, patients took at least one anti-epileptic drug. Germline loops: CDR1 KGHDR, CDR2 SFDVKD. V shed 7 bases and J shed 14 bases, with 17 bases lying between them. CDR3 length equals 12 residues. This sample comprised peripheral blood, obtained at surgery. This clonotype was sampled from a boy in the first two years of life with hemimegalencephaly and intractable seizures. V gene TRBV24-1 combines with J gene TRBJ2-1; D is ambiguous. The CDR3 sequence: CATRSYLGSEFF. The CDR3 region has the DNA TGTGCCACCAGGTCTTACCTGGGGTCGGAGTTCTTC.